The 27 T cell receptor beta chains below all came from one sample that was sequenced in a study of beta chain features in type 1 diabetes. Isolated RNA was reverse transcribed in full, so expressed TCRB transcripts were sequenced. The repertoire was sequenced with immunoSEQ multiplex PCR; TCRdb's copy has only in-frame clones and lacks some. The sample consists of 900,000 or so clones, roughly 16% of them appearing once. The sample was naive CD4+ T cells from blood. The receptors were sampled from a woman aged 18 to 35 in good health.

The J gene is TRBJ2-1, the V gene TRBV7-2, with 7 positions matching TRBD2. CDR1 and CDR2 (germline): SGHTA, FQGNSA. Trimming cost V 3 bases and J 0 bases; bases outside gene matches: 14. This CDR3 spans 19 amino acids. CDR3 bases: TGTGCCAGCAGCTTTTCTTCTAGCGGAACCCGGAGCTCCTACAATGAGCAGTTCTTC. It codes for CASSFSSSGTRSSYNEQFF. Together with reference TRBV7-2 and TRBJ2-1, the CDR3 gives the full variable domain: GAGVSQSPSNKVTEKGKDVELRCDPISGHTALYWYRQSLGQGLEFLIYFQGNSAPDKSGLPSDRFSAERTGGSVSTLTIQRTQQEDSAVYLCASSFSSSGTRSSYNEQFFGPGTRLTVL.

The chain is built from TRBV10-1 and TRBJ2-5; D is possibly TRBD2 (5 bases). The germline V and J ends were trimmed by 3 bases and 6 bases, with 17 bases remaining between them. Germline V gives CDR1 WNHNN, CDR2 SYGVQD (reference sequence). The CDR3 contains 15 residues. CDR3: CASSERAGDLKTQYF. In nucleotides, the CDR3 is TGCGCCAGCAGTGAAAGAGCCGGGGATTTAAAGACCCAGTACTTC.

The CDR3 coding sequence is TGCGCCAGCAGCCAAGCGTACACAGATACGCAGTATTTT. Protein product: CASSQAYTDTQYF. This rearrangement joins TRBV4-3 to TRBJ2-3; D is undetermined. Germline loops: CDR1 LGHNA, CDR2 YSLEER. V lost 1 base, J lost 2 bases, and 4 bases lay in between. CDR3 size: 13 residues.

This clone was counted only a few times. The rearrangement uses TRBV5-1 and TRBJ2-7; possibly TRBD1 or TRBD2 for D (5 bases each). The CDR3 length is 13 residues. V lost 7 bases and J lost 5, with 16 bases in between. Germline V gene sequence: CDR1 SGHRS, CDR2 YFSETQ. CDR3 sequence reads: CASGSGRADEQYF. The CDR3 coding sequence is TGCGCCAGCGGAAGCGGCAGGGCGGACGAGCAGTACTTC.

This clone was seen more than once but under ten times. V gene TRBV21-1 combines with J gene TRBJ2-4. TRBV21-1 is deemed a pseudogene. This CDR3 is 16 amino acids long. The CDR3 coding sequence is TGTGCCAGCAGCAAAGCCCTAGGCCCCACGAGGGGCATTCAGTACTTC. It specifies CASSKALGPTRGIQYF.

V gene TRBV6-5 combines with J gene TRBJ2-3; D is possibly TRBD1 (6 bases). Trimming cost V 6 bases and J 0 bases, with 10 bases left between them. Germline assignment: CDR1 MNHEY and CDR2 SVGAGI. The CDR3 length is 14 residues. CDR3 residues: CASSGTMSTDTQYF. The CDR3 DNA is TGTGCCAGCAGCGGGACAATGAGCACAGATACGCAGTATTTT.

There are a few counts of this clone. The J gene is TRBJ2-7, the V gene TRBV6-5; TRBD2 is a possible D gene (6 bases). Germline values: CDR1 MNHEY, CDR2 SVGAGI. The CDR3 has 15 residues. With 2 bases removed from V and 7 bases from J, the gap between germline ends came to 18 bases. The CDR3 nucleotides are TGTGCCAGCAGTTACGAGGTCGGGAGAGCGGGTGAGCAGTACTTC. As protein: CASSYEVGRAGEQYF.

The chain employs TRBV28 and TRBJ1-1; 11 bases fit TRBD1. This CDR3 is 16 amino acids long. The junction had 14 bases not matched to a gene; V was cut back by 5 bases and J by 9 bases. The germline CDR1 and CDR2 sequences are MDHEN and SYDVKM. CDR3 in amino acids: CASSPSLPGTGGKAFF. The CDR3 DNA is TGTGCCAGCAGTCCCTCGTTACCCGGGACAGGGGGAAAAGCTTTCTTT.

This clone was seen only a few times. This chain joins TRBV27 and TRBJ2-1; D call uncertain. The germline gives CDR1 MNHEY, CDR2 SMNVEV (reference sequence). V was trimmed by 3 bases and J by 8 bases, leaving 8 bases between them. This CDR3 comprises 12 residues. CDR3 protein: CASSFPGDEQFF. The CDR3, as DNA: TGTGCCAGCAGTTTCCCCGGTGATGAGCAGTTCTTC.

A remark on this clone: Other DNA sequences within the sample encode an identical CDR3. The chain carries TRBV20-1 and TRBJ1-1; D unresolved. Germline assignment: CDR1 DFQATT and CDR2 SNEGSKA (reference sequence). CDR3 size: 11 residues. V lost 6 bases, J lost 0 bases, and 5 bases lay in between. CDR3 region: CSAILNTEAFF. CDR3 DNA sequence: TGCAGTGCCATCTTGAACACTGAAGCTTTCTTT.

The genes are TRBV5-5 and TRBJ1-4; TRBD1 might be the D (5 bases). CDR1 is SGHKS, CDR2 YYEKEE, per germline (reference sequence). The CDR3 has 15 residues. The germline V and J ends were trimmed by 4 bases and 8 bases, with 18 bases remaining between them. The CDR3 loop reads CASSGYELRGEKLFF. As DNA, the CDR3 is TGTGCCAGCAGCGGGTACGAGCTTCGGGGGGAAAAACTGTTTTTT.

The chain carries TRBV6-5 and TRBJ2-2, with D hard to call. The CDR3 is made up of 15 amino acids. Trimming shortened V by 4 bases and J by 3 bases, and 12 bases separated the two germline ends. CDR1 is MNHEY, CDR2 SVGAGI, per germline. The CDR3 sequence: CASSSHTSDTGELFF. CDR3 nucleotides: TGTGCCAGCAGTTCCCACACCTCGGACACCGGGGAGCTGTTTTTT.

V is TRBV13 and J is TRBJ1-3; no definite D call. Trimming took 1 base from V and 3 from J, leaving 7 bases between them. Germline V lookup: CDR1 PRHDT, CDR2 FYEKMQ (reference sequence). CDR3 length: 14 amino acids. CDR3 DNA sequence: TGTGCCAGCAGCTTAGTGGCTGATGGAAACACCATATATTTT. Protein sequence: CASSLVADGNTIYF.

This clone has only a few counts. V and J are TRBV5-4 and TRBJ2-7; a weak D match, TRBD2 (5 bases). CDR3 length: 18 amino acids. Trimming left V 0 bases short and J 2 bases short, with 21 bases between. The germline gives CDR1 SGHNT, CDR2 YYREEE (reference sequence). The CDR3 region is CASSLGLAGEPGTYEQYF. CDR3 nucleotide sequence: TGTGCCAGCAGCTTGGGGCTAGCCGGCGAGCCGGGAACCTACGAGCAGTACTTC.

This clone was detected only a few times. The chain combines TRBV6-5 with TRBJ2-7, with 7 bases fitting TRBD1. Germline trimming cut 6 bases from V and 3 bases from J; bases unmatched to any gene: 11. The germline gives CDR1 MNHEY, CDR2 SVGAGI. This CDR3 is 15 amino acids long. The CDR3 sequence is CASSSSGGFIYEQYF. DNA of the CDR3: TGTGCCAGCAGCTCCTCAGGGGGATTTATCTACGAGCAGTACTTC.

This clone has just a few counts. The V call is TRBV7-2, the J call TRBJ2-2, with D perhaps matching TRBD1 (6 bases). The V gene lost 4 bases and the J gene lost 3 bases, with 12 bases spanning the gap. Germline CDR1 is SGHTA and CDR2 is FQGNSA. The CDR3 totals 15 residues. The CDR3 sequence is CASSSQGADTGELFF. The CDR3 nucleotides read TGTGCCAGCAGCTCACAGGGTGCCGACACCGGGGAGCTGTTTTTT.

This clone appeared a few times. J is TRBJ2-7 and V is TRBV10-3; D is unresolved. V was shortened by 0 bases and J by 1 base, with 7 bases between the two germline ends. Germline-derived CDR1 and CDR2 are ENHRY and SYGVKD. The CDR3 runs to 14 residues. For the CDR3, the DNA is TGTGCCATCAGTGAGTCGAGGTGGTCCTACGAGCAGTACTTC. Amino acids: CAISESRWSYEQYF.

The V call is TRBV14, the J call TRBJ1-2; D uncertain. Per germline, CDR1 SGHDN and CDR2 FVKESK. The CDR3 runs to 12 residues. V dropped 1 base and J dropped 4 bases, with 4 bases sitting between them. As DNA, the CDR3 is TGTGCCAGCAGCCAAGGGGTCTATGGCTACACCTTC. Encoded protein: CASSQGVYGYTF.

This sequence joins TRBV5-1 and TRBJ2-5; the match to TRBD2 covers 14 bases. The length of the CDR3 is 15 residues. Germline V gene sequence: CDR1 SGHRS, CDR2 YFSETQ. V was clipped by 4 bases and J by 5 bases; unmatched bases: 4. DNA of the CDR3: TGCGCCAGCAGCCGACTAGCGGGAGGGCCGGAGACCCAGTACTTC. It translates to CASSRLAGGPETQYF.

This clone showed up just a few times. J is TRBJ2-7 and V is TRBV7-2; 11 bases are shared with TRBD1. The CDR3 extends over 16 amino acids. Losses at the gene ends were 2 bases for V and 0 bases for J; bases not matched to a gene: 3. Germline CDR1 and CDR2: SGHTA and FQGNSA. As DNA, the CDR3 is TGTGCCAGCAGCTTAATCGGGACAGGGGGCTCCTACGAGCAGTACTTC. The encoded protein is CASSLIGTGGSYEQYF.

The rearrangement links TRBV18 to TRBJ2-1; a possible D gene is TRBD1 (5 bases). The V end lost 2 bases, the J end lost 6 bases, and 8 bases lay between the germline ends. Per germline, CDR1 KGHSH and CDR2 LQKENI. The CDR3 extends over 13 amino acids. This CDR3 reads CASSPDRSNEQFF. CDR3 sequence (DNA): TGTGCCAGCTCACCAGACAGAAGCAATGAGCAGTTCTTC. Full variable domain (remainder filled in from reference TRBV18 and TRBJ2-1): NAGVMQNPRHLVRRRGQEARLRCSPMKGHSHVYWYRQLPEEGLKFMVYLQKENIIDESGMPKERFSAEFPKEGPSILRIQQVVRGDSAAYFCASSPDRSNEQFFGPGTRLTVL.

V gene TRBV6-1 combines with J gene TRBJ2-1; TRBD2 aligns across 11 bases. Germline V lookup: CDR1 MNHNS, CDR2 SASEGT. Germline trimming cut 1 base from V and 4 bases from J; bases unmatched to any gene: 3. The CDR3 covers 16 residues. CDR3 sequence: CASSEVASGGYNEQFF. CDR3 in DNA: TGTGCCAGCAGTGAAGTGGCTAGCGGGGGGTACAATGAGCAGTTCTTC.

The sample holds a few counts of this clone. Other DNA sequences in the sample encode the same CDR3. The chain joins TRBV5-1 to TRBJ2-5; 8 bases agree with TRBD1. The CDR3 runs to 14 residues. Germline-derived CDR1 and CDR2 are SGHRS and YFSETQ. V shed 1 base and J 5 bases; nucleotides not matched to a gene: 4. The CDR3 sequence: CASSLQGAEETQYF. CDR3 coding DNA: TGCGCCAGCAGCTTGCAGGGGGCTGAGGAGACCCAGTACTTC.

This chain joins TRBV18 and TRBJ2-2; D is perhaps TRBD1 or TRBD2 (5 bases each). Germline V lookup: CDR1 KGHSH, CDR2 LQKENI. The CDR3 covers 15 residues. With 1 base removed from V and 9 bases from J, the gap between germline ends came to 15 bases. In DNA form, the CDR3 reads TGTGCCAGCTCACCACGGGACCAGAACAGCCGGGAGCTGTTTTTT. This translates into CASSPRDQNSRELFF. The whole variable domain, filled in from reference TRBV18 and TRBJ2-2, reads NAGVMQNPRHLVRRRGQEARLRCSPMKGHSHVYWYRQLPEEGLKFMVYLQKENIIDESGMPKERFSAEFPKEGPSILRIQQVVRGDSAAYFCASSPRDQNSRELFFGEGSRLTVL.

In this sample, this clone turned up a few times. A much larger clone sits a single nucleotide away, making a read error possible. The rearrangement links TRBV6-1 to TRBJ2-5; no definite D call. CDR3 length equals 11 residues. Germline V gene lookup returns CDR1 MNHNS and CDR2 SASEGT. V gave up 5 bases and J gave up 1 base, with 2 bases separating them. The CDR3 nucleotides are TGTGCCAGCAGTTCCCAAGAGACCCAGTACTTC. It codes for CASSSQETQYF.

Only a few counts were recorded for this clone. The chain links TRBV28 to TRBJ2-7, with TRBD1 matching over 9 bases. Germline V lookup: CDR1 MDHEN, CDR2 SYDVKM. The CDR3 covers 14 residues. V shed 6 bases and J 6 bases; nucleotides not matched to a gene: 9. DNA of the CDR3: TGTGCCAGCAGGGGAGGGGGACAGGGACCCGAGCAGTACTTC. Translation gives CASRGGGQGPEQYF. Complete variable domain (other parts from reference TRBV28 and TRBJ2-7): DVKVTQSSRYLVKRTGEKVFLECVQDMDHENMFWYRQDPGLGLRLIYFSYDVKMKEKGDIPEGYSVSREKKERFSLILESASTNQTSMYLCASRGGGQGPEQYFGPGTRLTVT.

V is TRBV23-1 and J is TRBJ2-4; no clear D. TRBV23-1 is designated an ORF whose function remains uncertain. The CDR3 covers 16 residues. Trimming pared 2 bases from V and 3 bases from J, leaving 14 bases between. The CDR3 here is CASSQPFPVGKNIQYF. CDR3 in DNA: TGCGCCAGCAGTCAACCCTTCCCGGTTGGCAAAAACATTCAGTACTTC.